A selection of T cell receptor beta chains follows, all from one sample in a study of T cell repertoires in cytomegalovirus infection. TCRdb itself ran the reads through MiXCR, one entry per CDR3 protein. The data contain hundreds of thousands of distinct CDR3 sequences, 20% to 25% of them singletons. The sequenced sample consisted of CD8+ T cells from PBMCs. The receptors here all came from a human donor in good health (CMV status not recorded). Some clones in this sample may be carry-over from other donors' samples. CDR3s include the opening cysteine and the closing phenylalanine or tryptophan. Each record gives: J gene, clone size, V gene, D gene, CDR3 DNA, CDR3 protein. A D gene is named only where the DNA matches it firmly. Clone size is not always given. Where it is, it says once, few, many or a class for expanded clones.

TRBJ2-2 few TRBV27 TRBD2 TGTGCCAGCAGTTTACTAGCGGGGGCCATCGGACGGGAGCTGTTTTTT CASSLLAGAIGRELFF
TRBJ2-7 NA TRBV5-4 NA TGTGCCAGCAGCGATCCTGGACACGATTACGAGCAGTACTTC CASSDPGHDYEQYF
TRBJ1-2 many TRBV7-6 NA TGTGCCAGCAGCTTGGACAGTCGCCAGGGTGGCTACACCTTC CASSLDSRQGGYTF
TRBJ2-1 many TRBV7-3 NA TGTGCCAGCAGCTTAAAGATATCCGGGGTTGGTGAGCAGTTCTTC CASSLKISGVGEQFF
TRBJ1-2 NA TRBV3-1 NA TGTGCCAGCAGCCTAACACGCCGGCTCCGGGACATTCCGGAGAACTATGGCTACACCTTC CASSLTRRLRDIPENYGYTF
TRBJ2-5 NA TRBV12-5 TRBD1 TGTGCTAGTGGTTTGGAACAGGGGGTTCTCACCCAGTACTTC CASGLEQGVLTQYF
TRBJ2-1 NA TRBV4-1 NA TGCGCCAGCAGCCATTCCAGGCTGGGGCAGTTCTTC CASSHSRLGQFF
TRBJ2-1 NA TRBV24-1 NA TGTGCCACCAGTGAAAGGGGGGATGAGCAGTTCTTC CATSERGDEQFF
TRBJ1-5 few TRBV28 NA TGTGCCACTAGACTAGTCCGCAATCAGCCCCAGCATTTT CATRLVRNQPQHF
TRBJ1-1 once TRBV5-1 NA TGCGCCAGCAGCTTGGCGAACAGGCCGGCAGGCACTGAAGCTTTCTTT CASSLANRPAGTEAFF
TRBJ2-3 NA TRBV4-1 NA TGCGCCAGCAGCCAAGATCCGGCAGCTCTAAGCACAGATACGCAGTATTTT CASSQDPAALSTDTQYF
TRBJ2-1 NA TRBV20-1 NA TGCAGTGCTAGGGGAAGGGGAAGCTCCTACAATGAGCAGTTCTTC CSARGRGSSYNEQFF
TRBJ2-1 NA TRBV20-1 NA TGCAGTGCTCATTATCTAGCAAAAGGGAACGTTGAGCAGTTCTTC CSAHYLAKGNVEQFF
TRBJ1-6 NA TRBV14 NA TGTGCCAGCAGCCTTTCGCTACTGGAATGGGATTCACCCCTCCACTTT CASSLSLLEWDSPLHF
TRBJ2-2 few TRBV29-1 NA TGCAGCGTTGTTGATAGCTCAAACACCGGGGAGCTGTTTTTT CSVVDSSNTGELFF
TRBJ1-2 NA TRBV28 NA TGTGCCAGCACCTCGGGGGCAGGGAACATTTATGGCTACACCTTC CASTSGAGNIYGYTF
TRBJ2-5 few TRBV2 TRBD2 TGTGCCAGCATCTTGACTAGCGCTGGAGGAGAGACCCAGTACTTC CASILTSAGGETQYF
TRBJ1-2 NA TRBV28 NA TGTGCCAGCAGTTTGGTCCAGGTCTATGGCTACACCTTC CASSLVQVYGYTF
TRBJ2-1 many TRBV7-2 NA TGTGCCAGCAGCTTAGTCCTCTCGGGGAGCAATGAGCAGTTCTTC CASSLVLSGSNEQFF
TRBJ2-1 few TRBV24-1 TRBD2 TGTGCCACCAGTGAAATTAGCGGGGGGTCCTACAATGAGCAGTTCTTC CATSEISGGSYNEQFF
TRBJ1-1 NA TRBV6-6 TRBD1 TGTGCCAGCAGTGACACAGGGGGCGAGATTGGCACTGAAGCTTTCTTT CASSDTGGEIGTEAFF
TRBJ1-1 NA TRBV6-4 NA TGTGCCAGCCGAAGGGGGGCGAGCACTGAAGCTTTCTTT CASRRGASTEAFF
TRBJ2-3 NA TRBV2 NA TGTGCCAGCCCGGTGTCGGCCTCAGATACGCAGTATTTT CASPVSASDTQYF
TRBJ2-5 many TRBV7-6 TRBD1 TGTGCCAGCAGCTTAGGGGCAGGGGGCAAGGAGACCCAGTACTTC CASSLGAGGKETQYF
TRBJ2-5 many TRBV7-2 NA TGTGCCAGCAGCTGGGACGGAAGCCAAGAGACCCAGTACTTC CASSWDGSQETQYF
TRBJ1-1 NA TRBV27 TRBD1 TGTGCCAGCAGTCCAAGGGGGCGGGTTGGTGAAGCTTTCTTT CASSPRGRVGEAFF
TRBJ2-5 many TRBV7-2 TRBD1 TGTGCCAGCAGCTTAAACAGGGGGGACCAAGAGACCCAGTACTTC CASSLNRGDQETQYF
TRBJ1-1 few TRBV6-2/TRBV6-3 NA TGTGCCAGCAGTTACTCGACTCTCCGTGGGGACACTGAAGCTTTCTTT CASSYSTLRGDTEAFF
TRBJ2-5 few TRBV12-3/TRBV12-4 TRBD1 TGTGCCAGCAGTTTAGCGGAGAGGACAGGGGTCCGGGGGCAAGAGACCCAGTACTTC CASSLAERTGVRGQETQYF
TRBJ2-7 many TRBV7-7 NA TGTGCTAGCAGCTCCCCAGGGCTGGAAGAGCAGTACTTC CASSSPGLEEQYF
TRBJ1-1 NA TRBV6-6 NA TGTGCCAGCGGGACGGACATGGACACTGAAGCTTTCTTT CASGTDMDTEAFF
TRBJ2-3 many TRBV20-1 NA TGCAGTGCCAGACTAGAGTTAGCGCAGTATTTT CSARLELAQYF
TRBJ2-3 few TRBV28 NA TGTGCCAGCAGTCCCACCGACAGGAGTTTAGCAGATACGCAGTATTTT CASSPTDRSLADTQYF
TRBJ2-5 many TRBV7-2 NA TGTGCCAGCAGCGCCTCGTCGGGGGAAGAGACCCAGTACTTC CASSASSGEETQYF
TRBJ2-7 few TRBV7-4 TRBD1 TGTGCCAGCAGCCCACAGGTTGGACAGGGGCTACCCTACGAGCAGTACTTC CASSPQVGQGLPYEQYF